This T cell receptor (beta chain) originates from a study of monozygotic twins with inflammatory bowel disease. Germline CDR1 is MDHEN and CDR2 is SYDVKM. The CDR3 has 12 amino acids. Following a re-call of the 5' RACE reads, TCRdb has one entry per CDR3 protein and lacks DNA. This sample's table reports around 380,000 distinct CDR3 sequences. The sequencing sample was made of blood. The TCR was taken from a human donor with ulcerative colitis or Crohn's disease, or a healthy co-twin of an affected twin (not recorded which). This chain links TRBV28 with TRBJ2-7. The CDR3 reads CASSLNEWEQYF.